This passage covers 20 T cell receptor beta chains from one sample sequenced in a study of blood T cell repertoires in COVID-19. TCRdb's table, derived via immunoSEQ multiplex PCR, lists solely in-frame clones and lacks some. The table includes 150,000 to 170,000 clones, approximately 80% detected once. Material: peripheral blood. The receptors derive from a woman in her sixties with COVID-19, enrolled during active disease.

The chain uses TRBV19 and TRBJ2-2; 8 bases align to TRBD1. This CDR3 contains 14 residues. Germline CDR1 LNHDA, CDR2 SQIVND (reference sequence). V shed 3 bases, J shed 6 bases, and the junction held 3 bases outside the gene matches. CDR3 protein: CASSISRGPGELFF. CDR3 nucleotides: TGTGCCAGTAGTATTTCCAGGGGGCCCGGGGAGCTGTTTTTT.

A note on this clone: An end of the junction does not agree with germline; a read error may underlie this. The rearrangement links TRBV11-3 to TRBJ2-5; the D is unclear. This CDR3 is 13 amino acids long. Germline values: CDR1 SGHNT, CDR2 YENEEA. CDR3 sequence: CTSSLDEAETQYF. The CDR3, as DNA: TGTACCAGCAGCTTAGATGAAGCCGAGACCCAGTACTTC.

This clone was counted a single time. The chain has TRBV9 and TRBJ2-3; 13 bases match TRBD2. Trimming removed 4 bases from V and 5 bases from J; junction bases left unmatched: 10. CDR1 is SGDLS and CDR2 is YYNGEE in the germline V gene. This CDR3 comprises 17 residues. CDR3 residues: CASSIGLAGAVGDTQYF. CDR3 nucleotides: TGTGCCAGCAGCATTGGACTAGCGGGGGCCGTGGGAGATACGCAGTATTTT.

This chain joins TRBV10-3 and TRBJ1-4; 8 bases agree with TRBD1. CDR1 is ENHRY, CDR2 SYGVKD, per germline. The junction had 2 bases not matched to a gene; V was cut back by 6 bases and J by 8 bases. The CDR3 spans 12 residues. The CDR3 region has the DNA TGTGCCATCAGAACAGGGGGGGAAAAACTGTTTTTT. This gives the protein CAIRTGGEKLFF.

The rearrangement joins TRBV19 to TRBJ1-5, with D maybe TRBD1 (6 bases). Deletions cut 6 bases from V and 7 bases from J, with 16 bases between. The CDR3 is made up of 14 amino acids. The germline gives CDR1 LNHDA, CDR2 SQIVND (reference sequence). The CDR3 region is CASRPGGGRQPQHF. In DNA form, the CDR3 reads TGTGCCAGTAGACCGGGGGGGGGCAGGCAGCCCCAGCATTTT.

The gene calls are TRBV5-5 and TRBJ2-7; 9 nucleotides line up with TRBD1. The germline V gene encodes CDR1 SGHKS and CDR2 YYEKEE (reference sequence). V gave up 0 bases and J gave up 3 bases; unmatched junction bases: 4. The CDR3 length is 15 residues. CDR3 sequence (DNA): TGTGCCAGCAGCTTGGCTCGGGACAGGGTCTACGAGCAGTACTTC. Amino acid sequence: CASSLARDRVYEQYF.

The V gene is TRBV11-1, the J gene TRBJ2-3; 7 positions agree with TRBD1. V dropped 5 bases and J dropped 5; count of bases not matched to a gene: 13. CDR3 size: 16 residues. The germline V gene encodes CDR1 SGHAT and CDR2 FQDESV (reference sequence). CDR3 in amino acids: CASSPRGLNRGDTQYF. In nucleotides, the CDR3 is TGTGCCAGCAGCCCCAGGGGCCTCAACAGGGGAGATACGCAGTATTTT.

The rearrangement uses TRBV19 and TRBJ2-2; 9 bases line up with TRBD1. Per the germline V gene, CDR1 is LNHDA and CDR2 is SQIVND (reference sequence). The length of the CDR3 is 15 residues. The trim removed 6 bases at V and 2 bases at J, leaving 4 bases unmatched. The CDR3, as DNA: TGTGCCAGTAGCGACAGGGGGGGTAACACCGGGGAGCTGTTTTTT. It is translated as CASSDRGGNTGELFF.

The chain uses TRBV24-1 and TRBJ2-2, with TRBD2 matching over 12 bases. Germline loops: CDR1 KGHDR, CDR2 SFDVKD. The CDR3 runs 17 residues. V was clipped by 4 bases and J by 5 bases; unmatched bases: 7. CDR3 protein: CATSDPSSGRGTGELFF. The CDR3 nucleotides read TGTGCCACCAGTGACCCCTCTAGCGGGAGGGGGACCGGGGAGCTGTTTTTT.

The rearrangement joins TRBV5-1 to TRBJ1-1, with D unresolved. The length of the CDR3 is 15 residues. Trimming took off 0 bases at V and 7 bases at J, with 16 bases between the two ends. Germline loops: CDR1 SGHRS, CDR2 YFSETQ. The CDR3 sequence: CASSLGRGGGGEAFF. CDR3 DNA: TGCGCCAGCAGCTTGGGACGGGGTGGAGGCGGTGAAGCTTTCTTT.

This clone has just a few counts. The sample contains more than one DNA sequence encoding this CDR3. The chain combines TRBV29-1 with TRBJ1-1; a weak D match, TRBD1 (6 bases). This CDR3 has 11 residues. V dropped 6 bases and J dropped 4 bases, with 9 bases sitting between them. The V gene's germline CDR1 is SQVTM and CDR2 ANQGSEA. The CDR3 loop is CSVDRVTEAFF. The CDR3 bases are TGCAGCGTGGACAGAGTCACTGAAGCTTTCTTT.

The chain links TRBV6-6 to TRBJ2-1; D perhaps matches TRBD2 (6 bases). The CDR3 sequence is 13 residues long. Germline V gene lookup returns CDR1 MNHNY and CDR2 SVGAGI (reference sequence). V shed 7 bases and J shed 12 bases, with 19 bases lying between them. Here the CDR3 reads CASNAVSGTRQFF. CDR3 bases: TGTGCCAGCAACGCCGTTAGCGGCACGCGGCAGTTCTTC.

The genes are TRBV3-1 (or the pseudogene TRBV3-2) and TRBJ2-1, with D tentatively TRBD1 (6 bases). Germline V gene data show CDR1 as LGHDT and CDR2 as YNNKEL (reference sequence). The V end was cut by 3 bases, the J end by 0 bases, with 21 bases between. The CDR3 consists of 19 residues. The CDR3 loop is CASSQGRRGRGSSYNEQFF. CDR3 sequence (DNA): TGTGCCAGCAGCCAGGGGCGCAGGGGACGGGGAAGCTCCTACAATGAGCAGTTCTTC.

The rearrangement uses TRBV5-4 and TRBJ1-2; D remains ambiguous. CDR3 length: 11 residues. Germline CDR1 and CDR2: SGHNT and YYREEE (reference sequence). Trimming stripped 4 bases from V and 5 bases from J, with 6 bases between. The CDR3, as DNA: TGTGCCAGCAGCCGAGAGTATGGCTACACCTTC. Translation: CASSREYGYTF.

This clone has only a few counts. The J gene is TRBJ1-2, the V gene TRBV9, with a weak D call TRBD1 (6 bases). The germline CDR1 and CDR2 sequences are SGDLS and YYNGEE. The CDR3 contains 15 residues. The V gene lost 3 bases and the J gene lost 4 bases, with 16 bases spanning the gap. CDR3 DNA sequence: TGTGCCAGCAGCGCCGAAATAACAGGGATCTATGGCTACACCTTC. Amino acid sequence: CASSAEITGIYGYTF.

The rearrangement joins TRBV10-3 to TRBJ2-7; 7 nucleotides line up with TRBD2. Germline V gives CDR1 ENHRY, CDR2 SYGVKD. This CDR3 is 12 amino acids long. Written as DNA, the CDR3 is TGTGCCATCAGTGAGTCGGGGGGGAACCTAAACGTC. Amino acid sequence: CAISESGGNLNV.

The chain has TRBV6-6 and TRBJ1-1; 7 positions agree with TRBD1. V lost 6 bases to trimming and J lost 0 bases; unmatched junction nucleotides: 10. This CDR3 has 16 residues. CDR1 and CDR2 from the germline V gene are MNHNY and SVGAGI (reference sequence). CDR3 in amino acids: CASSSINRGVNTEAFF. CDR3 DNA: TGTGCCAGCAGCTCAATCAACAGGGGTGTGAACACTGAAGCTTTCTTT.

The gene calls are TRBV6-5 and TRBJ2-2; possibly TRBD2 for D (5 bases). V was clipped by 6 bases and J by 1 base, with 12 bases between them. The CDR3 is 15 amino acids. Germline V lookup: CDR1 MNHEY, CDR2 SVGAGI. The CDR3 spells CASRPAAENTGELFF. The CDR3, as DNA: TGTGCCAGCAGACCAGCAGCGGAGAACACCGGGGAGCTGTTTTTT.

V and J are TRBV6-5 and TRBJ1-1; D is possibly TRBD1 (6 bases). Germline CDR1 and CDR2: MNHEY and SVGAGI. The length of the CDR3 is 16 residues. The ends were cut back, 0 bases at V and 3 bases at J, with 14 bases in the middle. Here the CDR3 DNA reads TGTGCCAGCAGTTACTCCGGGGGGCTCCGCTACACTGAAGCTTTCTTT. This encodes CASSYSGGLRYTEAFF.

This rearrangement joins TRBV11-3 to TRBJ2-7; 7 bases map to TRBD2. This CDR3 comprises 15 residues. Germline V lookup: CDR1 SGHNT, CDR2 YENEEA. Germline trimming cut 4 bases from V and 2 bases from J; bases unmatched to any gene: 8. This CDR3 reads CASSSSGGAPYEQYF. CDR3 sequence (DNA): TGTGCCAGCAGCTCTAGCGGAGGGGCCCCCTACGAGCAGTACTTC.